The clone carrying this T cell receptor beta chain qualifies as medium-sized. Antigen unknown. This record belongs to a study of metastatic and nonmetastatic thyroid tumors. Overall study findings and caveats: Significantly higher TCR beta diversity was reportedly seen in malignant thyroid tumors than benign nodules, in blood and tumor.

CDR3 length: 16 residues. The germline CDR1 and CDR2 sequences are MNHNS and SASEGT. V lost 4 bases to trimming and J lost 1 base; unmatched junction nucleotides: 10. Every patient underwent thyroid surgery untreated. As handled by the study authors: What underpinned the distant-metastasis classifier for papillary thyroid cancer was the set of CDR3 differences across clinicopathological groups. TCRdb re-called clones from the PCR reads using MiXCR. The V and J calls, along with clone size, are taken from TCRdb and not from the paper's own processing. The sample includes 8,000 to 10,000 clones, less than 25% of them seen just once.

The chain has TRBV6-1 and TRBJ2-7; the match to TRBD1 covers 7 bases. Sequenced: adjacent normal tissue. This TCR was recovered from a female donor with papillary thyroid cancer or a benign thyroid nodule (not recorded which). Some clones in this sample may be carry-over from other donors' samples. CDR3 in DNA: TGTGCCAGCAGTGCACCACAGGGGATCGGGTCCTACGAGCAGTACTTC. This codes for CASSAPQGIGSYEQYF.